The present T cell receptor beta chain was sequenced within a study of regulatory T cells in long-lasting Graves disease. The sample's time point: newly diagnosed GD, antithyroid drugs for less than 3 months. Extracted PBMC RNA gave rise to the TCR library. Building the TCR beta libraries relied on iRepertoire HTBI primers, and CDR3 regions underwent Arm-PCR. TCRdb ran MiXCR on the multiplex PCR reads and lists one entry per CDR3 protein. This sample has 540,000 or so distinct CDR3 sequences, with approximately 13% found just once. With 7 bases clipped from V and 2 bases from J, the junction kept 5 bases outside the gene matches. CDR3 length equals 15 residues. At least ten counts were recorded for this clonotype. Its matching antigen is unknown. Study-wide findings and caveats: Owing to a sample size that was small, accuracy may have been reduced. There were preferences for TRBV28, TRBJ1-2 and TRBJ2-5 in persistent disease.

The same data also went into a second study, on T cells in Graves' hyperthyroidism and ophthalmopathy. That paper states: A set of HTBI primers served as the primers for a first-round RT-PCR of the TCR CDR3.

The clonotype comes from a man aged 30-40 years with Graves disease. The sample consisted of peripheral blood mononuclear cells (PBMCs), taken at new diagnosis, from a patient treated with antithyroid drugs. The chain joins TRBV12-3 or TRBV12-4 to TRBJ1-5; 10 nucleotides align to TRBD1. The CDR3 bases are TGTGCCAGCACCAGACAGGGGGCAGGCAATCAGCCCCAGCATTTT. Protein product: CASTRQGAGNQPQHF.